This passage covers 17 T cell receptor beta chains from one sample sequenced in a study of tumor and adjacent non-tumor tissue in lung cancer. This sample's RNA came from whole unsorted tissue. This non-tumor lung sample came from over 3 cm beyond the tumor edge. The library came from three nested PCR rounds adapted from ARM-PCR protocols. TCRdb re-analysed the multiplex PCR reads in MiXCR, keeping a single row per CDR3 protein. The data hold 85,000 to 130,000 distinct CDR3 sequences, with 65% observed a single time. Sequenced material: distant non-tumor lung tissue. The receptors derive from a man younger than 45 with non-small cell lung cancer.

Points on this clonotype: The junction departs from germline at one end; a sequencing error may be responsible. V usage is TRBV11-2 and J usage is TRBJ2-2, with D perhaps matching TRBD1 (6 bases). Germline V lookup: CDR1 SGHAT, CDR2 FQNNGV. The CDR3 sequence is 16 residues long. The CDR3: CASSPRQETNTGELFF. The CDR3 DNA follows: TGTGCCAGCAGCCCCCGACAGGAGACGAACACCGGCGAGCTGTTTTTT.

Remarks on this clonotype: The missing conserved phenylalanine or tryptophan at the end of this CDR3 makes a read error likely. It is unclear where the CDR3 begins or ends on the DNA, so no DNA is shown, and the CDR3 is as TCRdb lists it. The gene calls are TRBV4-1 and TRBJ1-3. Per germline, CDR1 MGHRA and CDR2 YSYEKL. 16 amino acids form the CDR3, both terminal residues included. The CDR3: CVSSQASGGSGNTIYY.

V is TRBV5-1 and J is TRBJ2-6, with 10 bases identical to TRBD2. Germline CDR1 SGHRS, CDR2 YFSETQ. The CDR3 loop spans 16 amino acids. Trimming cost V 6 bases and J 5 bases; bases outside gene matches: 8. The CDR3 DNA reads TGCGCCAGCAACCGAGCGGGAGGGGCTCGGGCCAACGTCCTGACTTTC. Translation gives CASNRAGGARANVLTF. The variable domain in full, completed from reference TRBV5-1 and TRBJ2-6, reads KAGVTQTPRYLIKTRGQQVTLSCSPISGHRSVSWYQQTPGQGLQFLFEYFSETQRNKGNFPGRFSGRQFSNSRSEMNVSTLELGDSALYLCASNRAGGARANVLTFGAGSRLTVL.

By sample share, this clonotype is medium-sized. The chain combines TRBV11-3 with TRBJ2-7, with D uncertain. Germline values: CDR1 SGHNT, CDR2 YENEEA. The CDR3 extends over 12 amino acids. The V end was cut by 2 bases, the J end by 3 bases, with 5 bases between. CDR3: CASSLNNYEQYF. The CDR3 DNA reads TGTGCCAGCAGCTTAAACAACTACGAGCAGTACTTC.

With respect to this clonotype: The CDR3 does not close with the conserved phenylalanine or tryptophan, likely indicating a read error. The rearrangement joins TRBV11-1 to TRBJ1-1; no firm D call. Germline V CDR1 and CDR2: SGHAT, FQDESV (reference sequence). The CDR3 totals 15 residues. The V end was cut by 4 bases, the J end by 0 bases, with 12 bases between. The CDR3 region is CASSSPYSLNTEAFL. In DNA, the CDR3 is TGTGCCAGCAGCTCGCCCTACAGCCTGAACACTGAAGCTTTCCTT.

Only a few counts were recorded for this clonotype. This may stem from a read error, because a much larger clone lies one nucleotide away. V gene TRBV29-1 combines with J gene TRBJ1-2; D is uncertain. The CDR3 contains 11 residues. V was clipped by 4 bases and J by 7 bases, with 10 bases between them. CDR1 and CDR2 from the germline V gene are SQVTM and ANQGSEA. CDR3 loop: CSVVAGCGYTF. The CDR3 DNA sequence: TGCAGCGTTGTGGCAGGATGTGGCTACACCTTC.

In the case of this clonotype: The CDR3 ends on some other residue instead of the conserved phenylalanine or tryptophan, so this is likely a read error. The V call is TRBV4-1, the J call TRBJ2-1, with D perhaps TRBD2 (5 bases). Trimming removed 6 bases from V and 2 bases from J, with 17 bases in between. Germline V gives CDR1 MGHRA, CDR2 YSYEKL. There are 16 residues in the CDR3. In DNA form, the CDR3 reads TGCGCCAGCAGTTACCTCAGTAGCGCCACCTACAATGAGCAGTTCTTA. It translates to CASSYLSSATYNEQFL.

Note on this clonotype: This sequence may be a read error, since a much larger clone differs from it by one base. The chain has TRBV30 and TRBJ2-3; D may be TRBD2 (5 bases). The germline V gene has CDR1 GTSNPN and CDR2 SVGIG (reference sequence). The CDR3 totals 14 residues. CDR3 loop: CAWSPGTNTDTHYF. In DNA form, the CDR3 reads TGTGCCTGGTCTCCGGGAACTAACACAGATACGCACTATTTT.

The CDR3 DNA reads as TGTGCCAGCGCAAGGGGGACGATGAACACCGGGGAGCTGTTTTTT. It specifies CASARGTMNTGELFF. This chain joins TRBV6-2 or TRBV6-3 and TRBJ2-2; a weak D match, TRBD1 (6 bases). Trimming removed 8 bases at V and 1 base at J, with 14 bases between. CDR3 length: 15 amino acids. Per germline, CDR1 MNHEY and CDR2 SVGEGT.

The rearrangement joins TRBV7-9 to TRBJ1-6, with D tentatively TRBD1 (6 bases). Trimming removed 3 bases from V and 7 bases from J, with 10 bases in between. Germline V gene lookup returns CDR1 SEHNR and CDR2 FQNEAQ (reference sequence). The CDR3 is made up of 14 amino acids. The DNA for the CDR3 is TGTGCCAGCAGCTTCACAGGGATGAATTCACCCCTCCACTTT. It specifies CASSFTGMNSPLHF.

With respect to this clonotype: At one of its ends the junction is not consistent with the germline gene, which may arise from a read error. The CDR3 sequence is CASSQGLAGEGETQYF. In DNA form, the CDR3 reads TGCGCCAGCAGCCAGGGACTAGCGGGAGAGGGAGAGACACAGTACTTC. The chain carries TRBV11-3 and TRBJ2-5; 14 bases line up with TRBD2. CDR1 and CDR2 from the germline V gene are SGHNT and YENEEA. The CDR3 length is 16 residues.

This clonotype was seen repeatedly, ten times or more. The J gene is TRBJ2-7, the V gene TRBV4-1; TRBD2 is a possible D gene (5 bases). The germline CDR1 and CDR2 sequences are MGHRA and YSYEKL. The germline V and J ends were trimmed by 2 bases and 4 bases, with 6 bases remaining between them. CDR3 length equals 12 residues. CDR3 residues: CASSQPGYEQYF. CDR3 nucleotides: TGCGCCAGCAGCCAACCGGGGTACGAGCAGTACTTC.

The chain is built from TRBV6-5 and TRBJ2-7; D gene ambiguous. V was clipped by 1 base and J by 2 bases, with 9 bases between them. Germline-derived CDR1 and CDR2 are MNHEY and SVGAGI. The CDR3 has 14 residues. Here the CDR3 DNA reads TGTGCCAGCAGTTACTTAATCGGGCCCTACGAGCAGTACTTC. Encoded protein: CASSYLIGPYEQYF.

Only one count was recorded for this clonotype. The chain employs TRBV7-2 and TRBJ1-2; D perhaps matches TRBD1 (5 bases). V lost 4 bases, J lost 4 bases, and 13 bases lay in between. CDR1 SGHTA and CDR2 FQGNSA come from the germline V gene. The CDR3 totals 14 residues. CDR3: CASSSNRDPYGYTF. DNA for the CDR3: TGTGCCAGCAGCTCGAACCGGGACCCCTATGGCTACACCTTC.

This clonotype was recorded a few times. The rearrangement links TRBV4-1 to TRBJ2-7; 11 bases are shared with TRBD1. J lost 3 bases, V lost 2 bases, and 6 bases had no gene match. The CDR3 length is 16 residues. Germline V gene data show CDR1 as MGHRA and CDR2 as YSYEKL. The CDR3, as DNA: TGCGCCAGCAGCCAACCAATGGGACAGGGGGTCTACGAGCAGTACTTC. Translated: CASSQPMGQGVYEQYF.

This clonotype has just a few counts. This may be a read error: a much more frequent sequence differs by one nucleotide. This chain links TRBV6-5 with TRBJ1-4; D unresolved. Germline V gene data show CDR1 as MNHEY and CDR2 as SVGAGI. CDR3 size: 11 residues. CDR3 DNA: TGTGTCAGCAGTTACAATGAAAAACTGTTTTTT. Its protein is CVSSYNEKLFF.

Comments on this clonotype: One end of the junction is discordant with germline, which a read error may explain. V and J are TRBV10-3 and TRBJ2-2; possible D gene TRBD2, 5 bases. The CDR3 runs to 13 residues. The germline V gene has CDR1 ENHRY and CDR2 SYGVKD. This CDR3 reads CAIRTANTGEPFF. Here the CDR3 DNA reads TGTGCCATCAGGACGGCCAACACCGGGGAGCCGTTTTTT.